This TCR beta chain was captured by sequencing in a study of tumor-infiltrating lymphocytes in primary liver carcinoma. On the study more broadly: Roughly 3.5 to 8 million productive TCRbeta reads came from each sample, comparable across tissue types.

The CDR3 loop spans 12 amino acids. Germline lookup yields CDR1 SGHVS and CDR2 FQNEAQ. V was clipped by 5 bases and J by 3 bases, with 6 bases between them. From about 0.45 ug total RNA, TCR beta cDNA was generated with a primer in the constant region. Nested multiplex PCR, run for three rounds with slightly modified ARM-PCR, yielded TCR beta libraries. Each of the first two PCR rounds ran approximately 10 cycles with TRBV1-TRBV30 forward and C-beta reverse primers. MiXCR, applied by TCRdb to the multiplex PCR reads, yields one record per CDR3 protein. The repertoire includes 250,000 to 400,000 distinct CDR3 sequences, about 62% of them detected once, and more than 8.5% sits in the top ten. Notes on the study in general: It was tumor-adjacent and tumor-blood pairs that overlapped less than tumor region pairs did. Tumors and blood were compared for top-250-clone fraction, and tumors had the significantly higher value (p = 0.039).

Germline DNA was also extracted, while the blood RNA originated from unsorted whole blood. Sampling before surgery obtained 4 to 5 milliliters of peripheral blood. This clonotype was counted at least ten times. Its specificity is not known. This chain connects TRBV7-8 to TRBJ2-3; D is ambiguous. The sequenced sample was peripheral blood. The source of this sequence is a man aged 35 to 55 with primary liver carcinoma and hepatitis B virus infection. The CDR3 region has the DNA TGTGCCAGCAGCCTAGGAACAGATACGCAGTATTTT. It translates to CASSLGTDTQYF.